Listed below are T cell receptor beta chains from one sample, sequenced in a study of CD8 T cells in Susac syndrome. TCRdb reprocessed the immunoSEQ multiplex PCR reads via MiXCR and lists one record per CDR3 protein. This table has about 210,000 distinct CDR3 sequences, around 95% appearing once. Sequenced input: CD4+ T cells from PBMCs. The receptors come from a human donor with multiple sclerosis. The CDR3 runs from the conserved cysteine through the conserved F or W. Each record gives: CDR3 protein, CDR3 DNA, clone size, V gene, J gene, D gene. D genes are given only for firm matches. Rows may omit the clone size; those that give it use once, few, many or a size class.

CSALPRKYQETQYF,TGCAGTGCACTCCCCCGCAAGTACCAAGAGACCCAGTACTTC,.,TRBV20-1,TRBJ2-5,.
CASSPRDYNSPLHF,TGTGCCAGCTCACCACGGGATTATAATTCACCCCTCCACTTT,.,TRBV18,TRBJ1-6,.
CASSTIRGRNEQFF,TGTGCCAGCAGCACCATCCGGGGCCGGAATGAGCAGTTCTTC,once,TRBV5-6,TRBJ2-1,.
CSVVGVHYEQYF,TGCAGCGTTGTGGGGGTCCACTACGAGCAGTACTTC,.,TRBV29-1,TRBJ2-7,.
CAGQPRIYYNEQFF,TGTGCCGGGCAACCCCGAATATACTACAATGAGCAGTTCTTC,once,TRBV24-1,TRBJ2-1,.
CSVVYNEQFF,TGCAGCGTTGTTTACAATGAGCAGTTCTTC,few,TRBV29-1,TRBJ2-1,.
CSVGPTGTSGSGELFF,TGCAGCGTTGGCCCCACCGGGACTAGCGGGAGCGGGGAGCTGTTTTTT,.,TRBV29-1,TRBJ2-2,TRBD2
CASTREGALEAFF,TGTGCCAGCACCAGAGAGGGGGCCCTTGAAGCTTTCTTT,.,TRBV27,TRBJ1-1,TRBD1
CSAHQGGEQYF,TGCAGTGCGCACCAGGGGGGCGAGCAGTACTTC,.,TRBV20-1,TRBJ2-7,.
CASSSPGGHNEQFF,TGTGCCAGCAGCTCCCCGGGGGGCCACAATGAGCAGTTCTTC,.,TRBV7-3,TRBJ2-1,.
CASSQVAYTQYF,TGTGCCAGCAGCCAAGTCGCTTATACGCAGTATTTT,.,TRBV14,TRBJ2-3,.
CASSKSSSNQPQHF,TGTGCCAGCAGTAAATCAAGTAGCAATCAGCCCCAGCATTTT,.,TRBV27,TRBJ1-5,.
CSVRVMGQGEQYF,TGCAGCGTTCGGGTGATGGGACAGGGCGAGCAGTACTTC,.,TRBV29-1,TRBJ2-7,TRBD1
CASSKNNGYTF,TGTGCCAGCAGCAAGAACAATGGCTACACCTTC,.,TRBV27,TRBJ1-2,.
CASNIPVGGGTDTQYF,TGTGCCAGCAACATACCTGTCGGCGGGGGTACAGATACGCAGTATTTT,.,TRBV7-2,TRBJ2-3,TRBD2
CASSLPSRADTQYF,TGTGCCAGCAGTTTACCCTCTCGGGCAGATACGCAGTATTTT,.,TRBV28,TRBJ2-3,.
CASKPSGGPYEQYF,TGTGCCAGCAAACCCAGCGGGGGGCCATACGAGCAGTACTTC,.,TRBV5-4,TRBJ2-7,TRBD2
CAWSERLTNEQFF,TGTGCCTGGAGTGAGCGGCTTACCAATGAGCAGTTCTTC,.,TRBV30,TRBJ2-1,.
CSARDGLWGQFF,TGCAGTGCTAGAGATGGACTCTGGGGGCAGTTCTTC,.,TRBV20-1,TRBJ2-1,.
CASSPTGSNRNYGYTF,TGTGCCAGCAGCCCAACAGGCTCCAACAGGAACTATGGCTACACCTTC,.,TRBV6-1,TRBJ1-2,.
CASRGQINQPQHF,TGTGCCAGCAGAGGACAAATTAATCAGCCCCAGCATTTT,.,TRBV12-3/TRBV12-4,TRBJ1-5,.
CASSQLSGGPNEQFF,TGTGCCAGCAGCCAATTGTCGGGAGGGCCAAATGAGCAGTTCTTC,.,TRBV3-1,TRBJ2-1,TRBD2
CASSVTAQLNEQFF,TGTGCCAGCAGCGTAACGGCCCAATTGAATGAGCAGTTCTTC,.,TRBV9,TRBJ2-1,.
CATSYPTETNEKLFF,TGTGCCACCAGTTACCCTACGGAGACTAATGAAAAACTGTTTTTT,once,TRBV24-1,TRBJ1-4,.
CASSVGSYNEQFF,TGTGCCAGCAGTGTAGGGTCCTACAATGAGCAGTTCTTC,.,TRBV6-4,TRBJ2-1,.
CAISEGMSDQPQHF,TGTGCCATCAGTGAGGGAATGAGCGATCAGCCCCAGCATTTT,.,TRBV10-3,TRBJ1-5,.
CASSSRDSHTEAFF,TGTGCCAGCAGCTCCAGAGACAGTCACACTGAAGCTTTCTTT,.,TRBV5-4,TRBJ1-1,.
CATSDVRTDYEQYF,TGTGCCACCAGTGATGTCAGGACAGACTACGAGCAGTACTTC,.,TRBV24-1,TRBJ2-7,.
CSTDLRGLAISTDTQYF,TGCAGTACAGATCTACGAGGGCTAGCTATATCCACAGATACGCAGTATTTT,.,TRBV20-1,TRBJ2-3,.
CASSLGGEKQFF,TGTGCCAGCAGCTTGGGTGGGGAGAAGCAGTTCTTC,.,TRBV5-6,TRBJ2-1,.
CASSETGVPYVSEQYF,TGTGCCAGCAGTGAAACAGGGGTGCCTTACGTGTCCGAGCAGTACTTC,.,TRBV28,TRBJ2-7,TRBD1
CASSHATINNYGYTF,TGCGCCAGCAGCCACGCGACCATTAATAACTATGGCTACACCTTC,.,TRBV4-1,TRBJ1-2,.
CASSFIGKQFF,TGTGCCAGCAGTTTCATAGGGAAGCAGTTCTTC,.,TRBV12-3/TRBV12-4,TRBJ2-1,.
CSVEGTGGFEAFF,TGCAGCGTTGAAGGGACAGGGGGATTTGAAGCTTTCTTT,.,TRBV29-1,TRBJ1-1,TRBD1
CASSQETAHYGYTF,TGCGCCAGCAGCCAAGAGACAGCCCACTATGGCTACACCTTC,.,TRBV4-1,TRBJ1-2,.
CASSLSGGVDNEQFF,TGTGCCAGCAGCTTGAGCGGGGGAGTTGACAATGAGCAGTTCTTC,.,TRBV7-8,TRBJ2-1,TRBD2
CASSLDTYVANTIYF,TGCGCCAGCAGCTTGGACACTTACGTCGCAAACACCATATATTTT,.,TRBV5-1,TRBJ1-3,.
CASSYRLAGVNEQFF,TGTGCCAGCAGTTATAGGCTAGCGGGAGTAAATGAGCAGTTCTTC,.,TRBV6-2/TRBV6-3,TRBJ2-1,TRBD2
CASSEGGAGADTQYF,TGTGCCAGCAGTGAAGGGGGGGCAGGAGCAGATACGCAGTATTTT,.,TRBV2,TRBJ2-3,.
CASSLGLAPAEAFF,TGCGCCAGCAGCTTGGGGCTGGCCCCAGCTGAAGCTTTCTTT,.,TRBV5-1,TRBJ1-1,.
CASSLISGDTEAFF,TGCGCCAGCAGCTTGATCTCAGGGGACACTGAAGCTTTCTTT,.,TRBV5-1,TRBJ1-1,.
CASSRGGGLGNTEAFF,TGTGCCAGCAGCCGGGGCGGGGGCCTGGGGAACACTGAAGCTTTCTTT,.,TRBV7-9,TRBJ1-1,.
CSAGQGSASNEQFF,TGCAGTGCCGGACAGGGCTCGGCGTCGAATGAGCAGTTCTTC,.,TRBV20-1,TRBJ2-1,TRBD1
CSYKRQLNEQFF,TGCAGTTACAAAAGACAGCTCAATGAGCAGTTCTTC,.,TRBV20-1,TRBJ2-1,.
CASSPEGTSGTYEQYF,TGTGCCAGTAGTCCTGAAGGGACTAGCGGAACCTACGAGCAGTACTTC,.,TRBV19,TRBJ2-7,TRBD2
CSATPPQGESKNIQYF,TGCAGCGCTACTCCACCCCAGGGGGAGTCCAAAAACATTCAGTACTTC,.,TRBV29-1,TRBJ2-4,TRBD1
CASSFSLATGPYNEQFF,TGCGCCAGCAGCTTTTCACTAGCGACGGGGCCCTACAATGAGCAGTTCTTC,.,TRBV5-1,TRBJ2-1,TRBD2
CAWSDPGEMAQHF,TGTGCCTGGAGCGACCCTGGGGAGATGGCCCAGCATTTT,.,TRBV30,TRBJ1-5,.
CASSNSDRAIPGANVLTF,TGTGCCAGCAGCAATAGCGACAGGGCCATACCTGGGGCCAACGTCCTGACTTTC,.,TRBV21-1,TRBJ2-6,.
CASIPGQGPYEQYF,TGTGCCAGCATCCCGGGACAGGGTCCCTACGAGCAGTACTTC,.,TRBV28,TRBJ2-7,TRBD1
CASSRRDSLTYEQYF,TGCGCCAGCAGCCGACGGGACAGTCTTACCTACGAGCAGTACTTC,once,TRBV4-1,TRBJ2-7,TRBD1
CASSLGASGSSYNEQFF,TGCGCCAGCAGCTTGGGGGCTAGCGGCAGCTCCTACAATGAGCAGTTCTTC,.,TRBV5-1,TRBJ2-1,TRBD2
CSARDLGGTGINEQYF,TGCAGTGCTAGAGATCTTGGGGGGACAGGGATAAACGAGCAGTACTTC,.,TRBV20-1,TRBJ2-7,TRBD1
CSVEVVGEQYF,TGCAGCGTTGAAGTGGTGGGGGAGCAGTACTTC,.,TRBV29-1,TRBJ2-7,.
CASSQGGTGTYEQYF,TGTGCCAGCAGCCAAGGGGGGACGGGGACCTACGAGCAGTACTTC,.,TRBV3-1,TRBJ2-7,.
CSVTGTRGNTEAFF,TGCAGCGTGACAGGGACTCGAGGTAACACTGAAGCTTTCTTT,.,TRBV29-1,TRBJ1-1,TRBD1
CAWSASNEQFF,TGTGCCTGGAGTGCTAGCAATGAGCAGTTCTTC,once,TRBV30,TRBJ2-1,.
CASSEVGATDTQYF,TGTGCCAGCAGTGAGGTGGGGGCGACAGATACGCAGTATTTT,.,TRBV25-1,TRBJ2-3,.
CAAGWGYEQYF,TGTGCAGCGGGGTGGGGCTACGAGCAGTACTTC,.,TRBV25-1,TRBJ2-7,TRBD2
CASAGTWGTAETQYF,TGTGCCAGCGCTGGGACGTGGGGGACAGCAGAGACCCAGTACTTC,.,TRBV28,TRBJ2-5,TRBD1